Below, 21 T cell receptor beta chains from the same sample are listed, as sequenced in a study of T cells in Graves' hyperthyroidism and ophthalmopathy. Amplified TCR beta CDR3 regions derived from RNA transcripts. First-round RT-PCR targeting the TCR CDR3 was performed with the HTBI primer set. TCRdb re-analysed the multiplex PCR reads in MiXCR, keeping a single row per CDR3 protein. The profile shows about 300,000 distinct CDR3 sequences, roughly an eighth of them singletons. The sample taken for sequencing was blood. Receptors originate from a woman in her thirties or forties with Graves' hyperthyroidism.

This clonotype was seen ten or more times. V and J are TRBV6-5 and TRBJ2-5; D not certain. The CDR3 contains 14 residues. Germline CDR1 is MNHEY and CDR2 is SVGAGI. The V end lost 2 bases, the J end lost 4 bases, and 11 bases lay between the germline ends. The CDR3 coding sequence is TGTGCCAGCAGTTACAGTAGGAGTGGAGAGACCCAGTACTTC. It translates to CASSYSRSGETQYF.

Ten or more counts support this clonotype. The chain is built from TRBV19 and TRBJ2-1, with a weak D call TRBD2 (5 bases). The V end was cut by 3 bases, the J end by 0 bases, with 9 bases between. The CDR3 spans 15 residues. Per the germline V gene, CDR1 is LNHDA and CDR2 is SQIVND (reference sequence). Here the CDR3 DNA reads TGTGCCAGTAGTATCGAGCGGATCTCCTACAATGAGCAGTTCTTC. Translated, it gives CASSIERISYNEQFF.

On this clonotype itself: Given a much more abundant clone one base away, this may be a read error. This chain links TRBV10-3 with TRBJ2-7, with 9 bases identical to TRBD1. V trimming: 2 bases; J trimming: 7 bases; junction bases outside the gene matches: 6. Germline CDR1 reads ENHRY; CDR2 reads SYGVKD. CDR3 length equals 14 residues. The CDR3 sequence: CAISEGGQGGEQYF. DNA of the CDR3: TGTGCCATCAGTGAGGGGGGACAGGGAGGGGAGCAGTACTTC.

This clonotype was observed at least ten times. The rearrangement uses TRBV20-1 and TRBJ2-1; 11 bases line up with TRBD2. Germline trimming cut 5 bases from V and 3 bases from J; bases unmatched to any gene: 6. The CDR3 consists of 15 residues. CDR1 and CDR2 (germline): DFQATT, SNEGSKA (reference sequence). The CDR3 is CSAQKGTSGYNEQFF. As DNA, the CDR3 is TGCAGTGCTCAGAAGGGGACTAGCGGCTACAATGAGCAGTTCTTC.

This clonotype was detected many times. The chain employs TRBV7-9 and TRBJ2-7; either TRBD1 or TRBD2 may fit D (6 bases each). Germline lookup yields CDR1 SEHNR and CDR2 FQNEAQ (reference sequence). The CDR3 extends over 15 amino acids. V lost 5 bases to trimming and J lost 7 bases, with 21 bases between them. As DNA, the CDR3 is TGTGCCAGCAGCCCCCGGACAGCTTTTGGGGGGGAGCAGTACTTC. This encodes CASSPRTAFGGEQYF.

This clonotype was seen repeatedly, ten times or more. The CDR3, as DNA: TGCAGTGCTAGTTCCGGGGTCGGCTACACCTTC. Translated, it gives CSASSGVGYTF. The chain couples TRBV20-1 to TRBJ1-2; D is ambiguous. Trimming cost V 3 bases and J 8 bases, with 10 bases left between them. CDR3 length: 11 residues. Germline V gives CDR1 DFQATT, CDR2 SNEGSKA (reference sequence).

The CDR3 protein is CASSYLSYEQYF. CDR3 DNA sequence: TGTGCCAGCAGCTATCTTAGCTACGAGCAGTACTTC. This sequence joins TRBV28 and TRBJ2-7, with unresolved D. The CDR3 sequence is 12 residues long. V shed 6 bases and J shed 3 bases, with 9 bases lying between them. From germline, CDR1 is MDHEN and CDR2 SYDVKM.

This clonotype was picked up many times. The chain combines TRBV28 with TRBJ2-7; no definite D call. The germline V gene encodes CDR1 MDHEN and CDR2 SYDVKM. V was shortened by 4 bases and J by 0 bases, with 10 bases between the two germline ends. The CDR3 covers 14 residues. CDR3 region: CASSSYTLSYEQYF. The CDR3 DNA reads as TGTGCCAGCAGTTCCTACACCCTCTCCTACGAGCAGTACTTC.

Ten or more counts support this clonotype. V usage is TRBV28 and J usage is TRBJ1-1; no firm D call. The CDR3 loop spans 13 amino acids. Germline CDR1 reads MDHEN; CDR2 reads SYDVKM. The V and J ends lost 3 bases and 4 bases respectively, with 9 bases between them. Written as DNA, the CDR3 is TGTGCCAGCAGTTTCGGGTTAAGCACTGAAGCTTTCTTT. Amino acids: CASSFGLSTEAFF.

This clonotype was counted at least ten times. The V gene is TRBV20-1, the J gene TRBJ2-1, with 14 bases matching TRBD2. This CDR3 has 17 residues. V lost 3 bases, J lost 1 base, and 5 bases stayed unmatched. CDR1 is DFQATT and CDR2 is SNEGSKA in the germline V gene (reference sequence). The CDR3 DNA sequence: TGCAGTGCTAGGGGGACTAGCGGGAGCGCTTCCTACAATGAGCAGTTCTTC. Translated, it gives CSARGTSGSASYNEQFF.

The table lists this clonotype with a few counts. V usage is TRBV7-2 and J usage is TRBJ2-1, with D possibly being TRBD2 (5 bases). There are 15 residues in the CDR3. V lost 5 bases and J 1 base, leaving 12 bases between the germline ends. Germline V lookup: CDR1 SGHTA, CDR2 FQGNSA. The CDR3 is CASSPRGPSYNEQFF. The CDR3, as DNA: TGTGCCAGCAGCCCGAGAGGGCCGTCCTACAATGAGCAGTTCTTC.

This clonotype has ten or more counts. The chain combines TRBV29-1 with TRBJ2-5; D not certain. CDR1 and CDR2 (germline): SQVTM, ANQGSEA. Trimming pared 7 bases from V and 1 base from J, leaving 13 bases between. There are 13 residues in the CDR3. The CDR3 region is CSGNRGVQETQYF. CDR3 DNA: TGCAGCGGGAACCGAGGAGTCCAAGAGACCCAGTACTTC.

This clonotype was seen many times. V is TRBV11-2 and J is TRBJ2-2, with 8 bases that match TRBD1. Germline V gives CDR1 SGHAT, CDR2 FQNNGV. V dropped 6 bases and J dropped 4; count of bases not matched to a gene: 10. The CDR3 runs 16 residues. CDR3 DNA sequence: TGTGCCAGCAGGGGCGGGCAGGGGGCACGCACCGGGGAGCTGTTTTTT. Translated: CASRGGQGARTGELFF.

Turning to this clonotype: This may be a read error: a much more frequent sequence differs by one nucleotide. The V call is TRBV27, the J call TRBJ2-1; 7 bases line up with TRBD1. Unmatched junction bases numbered 4, after V lost 5 bases and J lost 6 bases. CDR1 is MNHEY and CDR2 is SMNVEV in the germline V gene (reference sequence). The CDR3 covers 13 residues. The CDR3 loop is CASSDYRGNEQFF. The CDR3 DNA is TGTGCCAGCAGTGATTACAGGGGCAATGAGCAGTTCTTC.

This rearrangement joins TRBV28 to TRBJ2-7, with no clear D. The V gene's germline CDR1 is MDHEN and CDR2 SYDVKM. This CDR3 has 14 residues. V was clipped by 6 bases and J by 6 bases, with 18 bases between them. CDR3 amino acids: CASRPTQRYCEQYF. The CDR3 region has the DNA TGTGCCAGCAGGCCGACCCAAAGATACTGCGAGCAGTACTTC.

This clonotype was observed at least ten times. The chain joins TRBV20-1 to TRBJ1-4; maybe TRBD1 (5 bases). The CDR3 is 16 residues long. Deletions cut 0 bases from V and 5 bases from J, with 16 bases between. CDR1 is DFQATT, CDR2 SNEGSKA, per germline (reference sequence). CDR3 sequence: CSARDLLGQQNEKLFF. The CDR3 region has the DNA TGCAGTGCTAGAGATTTGTTGGGGCAGCAAAATGAAAAACTGTTTTTT.

In its sample, this clonotype was seen many times. The chain carries TRBV6-1 and TRBJ1-1; D perhaps matches TRBD1 (5 bases). V was shortened by 6 bases and J by 0 bases, with 11 bases between the two germline ends. Germline values: CDR1 MNHNS, CDR2 SASEGT. The CDR3 runs 14 residues. The CDR3, as DNA: TGTGCCAGCAGGGGGGTACAACTGAACACTGAAGCTTTCTTT. Protein product: CASRGVQLNTEAFF.

V usage is TRBV20-1 and J usage is TRBJ2-7, with D perhaps TRBD1 (6 bases). Germline CDR1 is DFQATT and CDR2 is SNEGSKA (reference sequence). The V end lost 5 bases, the J end lost 1 base, and 15 bases lay between the germline ends. The CDR3 extends over 14 amino acids. Here the CDR3 reads CSARGQGNSYEQYF. The CDR3 coding sequence is TGCAGTGCTCGTGGGCAGGGGAATTCCTACGAGCAGTACTTC.

This clonotype was counted ten times or more. The chain joins TRBV2 to TRBJ2-5, with D perhaps matching TRBD2 (6 bases). In germline, CDR1 is SNHLY, CDR2 FYNNEI. The CDR3 has 13 residues. The V end was cut by 3 bases, the J end by 6 bases, with 11 bases between. The DNA for the CDR3 is TGTGCCAGCAGTGAGGGACTTCGGAAGACCCAGTACTTC. Its protein product is CASSEGLRKTQYF.

Ten or more counts support this clonotype. The V gene is TRBV2, the J gene TRBJ2-1; TRBD2 matches 9 bases. Germline CDR1 SNHLY, CDR2 FYNNEI. The length of the CDR3 is 13 residues. The junction had 6 bases not matched to a gene; V was cut back by 6 bases and J by 9 bases. CDR3 in amino acids: CASRASGKGEQFF. CDR3 bases: TGTGCCAGCAGGGCTAGCGGGAAGGGTGAGCAGTTCTTC.

V usage is TRBV7-9 and J usage is TRBJ2-1; D possibly matches TRBD1 or TRBD2 (6 bases each). Germline V gene sequence: CDR1 SEHNR, CDR2 FQNEAQ (reference sequence). The ends were cut back, 5 bases at V and 6 bases at J, with 20 bases in the middle. This CDR3 is 16 amino acids long. DNA for the CDR3: TGTGCCAGCAGCCCTACCTGGGGACTGGGGGCCAATGAGCAGTTCTTC. Its translation is CASSPTWGLGANEQFF.